The 20 T cell receptor beta chains below all came from one sample that was sequenced in a study of early T cells in non-severe SARS-CoV-2 infection. TCRdb ran MiXCR on the 5' RACE reads and lists one entry per CDR3 protein. The table has roughly 80,000 distinct CDR3 sequences, less than 20% seen once; the top ten hold 10% to 15%. Sequencing used whole blood. These receptors all come from an adult who was a healthcare worker with PCR-confirmed SARS-CoV-2 infection or an uninfected control (not recorded which).

The chain has TRBV11-2 and TRBJ2-3, with D possibly matching TRBD2 (5 bases). Trimming pared 1 base from V and 4 bases from J, leaving 6 bases between. The CDR3 is 13 residues long. Germline loops: CDR1 SGHAT, CDR2 FQNNGV. Here the CDR3 DNA reads TGTGCCAGCAGCTTAGTTAGCGCAGATACGCAGTATTTT. It is translated as CASSLVSADTQYF.

This clonotype occurred a few times. The genes are TRBV7-2 and TRBJ2-1; 8 bases fit TRBD2. V gave up 4 bases and J gave up 7 bases; unmatched junction bases: 9. The CDR3 contains 15 residues. Germline V gene sequence: CDR1 SGHTA, CDR2 FQGNSA. The DNA of the CDR3 is TGTGCCAGCAGCTACAGAAGGGCTAGCGGGAATGAGCAGTTCTTC. Translating gives CASSYRRASGNEQFF.

The sample holds a few counts of this clonotype. V is TRBV29-1 and J is TRBJ2-7; 7 bases map to TRBD1. The V segment lost 3 bases and the J segment 0 bases; nucleotides outside the gene matches: 5. The CDR3 extends over 14 amino acids. The germline V gene encodes CDR1 SQVTM and CDR2 ANQGSEA. CDR3 amino acids: CSVEAGDSSYEQYF. The CDR3 DNA is TGCAGCGTTGAGGCCGGGGACAGCTCCTACGAGCAGTACTTC.

This clonotype appeared a few times. The V gene is TRBV2, the J gene TRBJ1-5, with a possible D match to TRBD1 (5 bases). The CDR3 spans 15 residues. Germline V gene sequence: CDR1 SNHLY, CDR2 FYNNEI. Trimming pared 3 bases from V and 2 bases from J, leaving 11 bases between. This chain's CDR3 is CASSDQGLGNQPQHF. The DNA for the CDR3 is TGTGCCAGCAGTGACCAGGGACTGGGCAATCAGCCCCAGCATTTT.

This clonotype was seen only a few times. The chain uses TRBV30 and TRBJ1-1; D is perhaps TRBD1 (5 bases). The CDR3 is made up of 14 amino acids. Germline lookup yields CDR1 GTSNPN and CDR2 SVGIG (reference sequence). V lost 0 bases and J 0 bases, leaving 8 bases between the germline ends. DNA of the CDR3: TGTGCCTGGAGTGTAAGGGGCCTGAACACTGAAGCTTTCTTT. Translated, it gives CAWSVRGLNTEAFF.

This clonotype came up a few times. The gene calls are TRBV6-4 and TRBJ2-1; D is possibly TRBD1 (6 bases). This CDR3 comprises 14 residues. Trimming stripped 0 bases from V and 9 bases from J, with 12 bases between. CDR1 MRHNA and CDR2 SNTAGT come from the germline V gene. As DNA, the CDR3 is TGTGCCAGCAGTGACTCAATCAGGGGAAGTGAGCAGTTCTTC. It encodes CASSDSIRGSEQFF.

This clonotype appeared many times. The V call is TRBV18, the J call TRBJ1-4; no reliable D call. The CDR3 is 17 residues long. V dropped 2 bases and J dropped 0 bases, with 13 bases sitting between them. The germline V gene encodes CDR1 KGHSH and CDR2 LQKENI. CDR3 residues: CASSPFNTEATNEKLFF. For the CDR3, the DNA is TGTGCCAGCTCACCATTTAACACAGAGGCAACTAATGAAAAACTGTTTTTT.

V and J are TRBV7-8 and TRBJ2-7, with D hard to call. This CDR3 is built from 13 residues. CDR1 is SGHVS and CDR2 is FQNEAQ in the germline V gene. The ends were cut back, 2 bases at V and 5 bases at J, with 10 bases in the middle. The CDR3 coding sequence is TGTGCCAGCAGCTTAACGGTAGTCGACGAGCAGTACTTC. Translating gives CASSLTVVDEQYF.

V is TRBV9 and J is TRBJ2-2, with D unresolved. Trimming left V 3 bases short and J 3 bases short, with 12 bases between. Germline V lookup: CDR1 SGDLS, CDR2 YYNGEE. The CDR3 has 15 amino acids. The CDR3 DNA reads TGTGCCAGCAGCGCCCTGGACGGCTACACCGGGGAGCTGTTTTTT. Its translation: CASSALDGYTGELFF.

This clonotype has a handful of counts. The rearrangement joins TRBV7-3 to TRBJ2-5; TRBD2 might be the D (6 bases). The germline V gene encodes CDR1 SGHTA and CDR2 FQGTGA. Between the trimmed V and J ends, which lost 5 bases and 1 base, there was a span of 14 bases. The CDR3 spans 15 residues. The CDR3 region is CASSPTAGLQETQYF. CDR3 bases: TGTGCCAGCAGCCCGACCGCGGGACTCCAAGAGACCCAGTACTTC.

This clonotype came up a few times. CDR3 loop: CASSHATGSMNTEAFF. The DNA of the CDR3 is TGTGCCAGCAGCCATGCGACAGGATCTATGAACACTGAAGCTTTCTTT. The chain links TRBV9 to TRBJ1-1; perhaps TRBD1 as D (6 bases). Trimming shortened V by 4 bases and J by 0 bases, and 16 bases separated the two germline ends. Germline lookup yields CDR1 SGDLS and CDR2 YYNGEE. The CDR3 consists of 16 residues.

This clonotype was counted many times. The rearrangement uses TRBV5-1 and TRBJ1-2; 9 nucleotides match TRBD1. J gave up 2 bases and V 5 bases, and 4 bases lay outside the gene matches. This CDR3 has 14 residues. Per the germline V gene, CDR1 is SGHRS and CDR2 is YFSETQ. CDR3 in amino acids: CASSPGQGNYGYTF. The CDR3 DNA sequence: TGCGCCAGCAGTCCAGGACAGGGGAACTATGGCTACACCTTC.

The V call is TRBV20-1, the J call TRBJ2-3, with D tentatively TRBD1 or TRBD2 (6 bases each). CDR3 length: 16 amino acids. Per germline, CDR1 DFQATT and CDR2 SNEGSKA (reference sequence). Trimming removed 6 bases from V and 4 bases from J, with 23 bases in between. CDR3 residues: CSAERRGGRAADTQYF. The DNA of the CDR3 is TGCAGTGCAGAACGGCGAGGGGGGAGAGCGGCAGATACGCAGTATTTT.

This clonotype was seen more than once but under ten times. The chain carries TRBV20-1 and TRBJ2-2; 8 bases line up with TRBD1. The germline CDR1 and CDR2 sequences are DFQATT and SNEGSKA (reference sequence). Trimming took 6 bases from V and 5 from J; bases not matched to a gene: 5. The CDR3 is 13 amino acids. CDR3 residues: CSASNRGTGELFF. As DNA, the CDR3 is TGCAGTGCCTCCAACAGGGGGACCGGGGAGCTGTTTTTT.

The V call is TRBV3-1, the J call TRBJ2-7; perhaps D is TRBD1 or TRBD2 (5 bases each). With 7 bases removed from V and 5 bases from J, the gap between germline ends came to 21 bases. The CDR3 spans 15 residues. Per the germline V gene, CDR1 is LGHDT and CDR2 is YNNKEL (reference sequence). CDR3 coding DNA: TGTGCCAGCACTCCGGCTAGCAGGGAACGGGACGAGCAGTACTTC. It specifies CASTPASRERDEQYF.

This CDR3 is CASSLGRNTPANVLTF. The CDR3 DNA reads as TGTGCCAGCAGCTTAGGGCGAAACACCCCGGCCAACGTCCTGACTTTC. The genes are TRBV11-3 and TRBJ2-6, with D unresolved. Germline V gene sequence: CDR1 SGHNT, CDR2 YENEEA. The CDR3 has 16 amino acids. V lost 1 base to trimming and J lost 6 bases, with 13 bases between them. The full variable domain, in which reference TRBV11-3 and TRBJ2-6 provide the parts outside the CDR3, is EAGVVQSPRYKIIEKKQPVAFWCNPISGHNTLYWYLQNLGQGPELLIRYENEEAVDDSQLPKDRFSAERLKGVDSTLKIQPAELGDSAVYLCASSLGRNTPANVLTFGAGSRLTVL.

V gene TRBV20-1 combines with J gene TRBJ1-2; tentatively, D is TRBD1 (6 bases). Trimming took off 6 bases at V and 12 bases at J, with 17 bases between the two ends. Germline assignment: CDR1 DFQATT and CDR2 SNEGSKA (reference sequence). This CDR3 is 11 amino acids long. The DNA of the CDR3 is TGCAGTGCGTGGAAGGGGGAGGAGGACACCTTC. Translation: CSAWKGEEDTF.

This clonotype has more than one count but fewer than ten. The chain joins TRBV12-5 to TRBJ2-1; the D is unclear. In germline, CDR1 is LGHNT, CDR2 FRNRAP. Between the trimmed V and J ends, which lost 3 bases and 1 base, there was a span of 7 bases. The CDR3 totals 14 residues. CDR3 DNA: TGTGCTAGTGGTTTTTGGGGATCCTACAATGAGCAGTTCTTC. It yields the protein CASGFWGSYNEQFF.

This clonotype was counted a few times. The V and J genes are TRBV15 and TRBJ2-5; tentative D call: TRBD1 (5 bases). The CDR3 consists of 16 residues. CDR1 and CDR2 (germline): LNHNV, YYDKDF (reference sequence). V lost 1 base to trimming and J lost 0 bases, with 12 bases between them. CDR3 in DNA: TGTGCCACCAGCAGAGTCCGACAGAGCTACCAAGAGACCCAGTACTTC. This gives the protein CATSRVRQSYQETQYF.

This clonotype was counted many times. The chain couples TRBV12-3 or TRBV12-4 to TRBJ1-6, with D perhaps TRBD1 (6 bases). The V end was cut by 3 bases, the J end by 10 bases, with 13 bases between. This CDR3 spans 14 amino acids. The CDR3 spells CASSLNQDSSPLHF. The CDR3 DNA sequence: TGTGCCAGCAGTTTGAACCAGGACAGCTCACCCCTCCACTTT.